The next 17 T cell receptor beta chains were all read from a single sample in a study of blood T cell repertoires in COVID-19. Assay used: immunoSEQ multiplex PCR; TCRdb lists only in-frame clones, some missing. The data show approximately 210,000 clones, 70% to 90% seen once. The source material was peripheral blood. Source of these receptors: a woman between 40 and 55 years old with acute or convalescent COVID-19.

The gene calls are TRBV7-9 and TRBJ1-4; 12 bases are a match to TRBD1. The CDR3 totals 15 residues. The germline gives CDR1 SEHNR, CDR2 FQNEAQ (reference sequence). With V trimmed by 5 bases and J by 7 bases, 5 bases remained unmatched. CDR3 DNA sequence: TGTGCCAGCAGCGCGGGACAGGGGGCGAGTGAAAAACTGTTTTTT. Translating it yields CASSAGQGASEKLFF.

The CDR3 here is CASSLPGQALQETQYF. The CDR3 DNA follows: TGCGCCAGCAGCTTGCCGGGACAGGCCCTTCAAGAGACCCAGTACTTC. This chain links TRBV5-1 with TRBJ2-5; 8 bases are a match to TRBD1. With 1 base clipped from V and 2 bases from J, the junction kept 7 bases outside the gene matches. This CDR3 has 16 residues. In germline, CDR1 is SGHRS, CDR2 YFSETQ.

This sequence joins TRBV9 and TRBJ2-5, with 7 nucleotides matching TRBD2. V lost 2 bases and J lost 5; bases outside the gene matches: 6. Germline V gene lookup returns CDR1 SGDLS and CDR2 YYNGEE. The length of the CDR3 is 14 residues. The CDR3 DNA reads TGTGCCAGCAGCGTGACCCCCGGGGGGGAGACCCAGTACTTC. Translating it yields CASSVTPGGETQYF.

The chain carries TRBV6-6 and TRBJ2-2, with D possibly TRBD2 on 6 matching bases. In germline, CDR1 is MNHNY, CDR2 SVGAGI (reference sequence). This CDR3 region has 16 residues. Trimming took 8 bases from V and 2 from J, leaving 18 bases between them. As DNA, the CDR3 is TGTGCCAGCGGAAGGGCGGGGCCTCCTAACACCGGGGAGCTGTTTTTT. Translation: CASGRAGPPNTGELFF.

The chain uses TRBV7-9 and TRBJ2-3; the match to TRBD2 covers 7 bases. The CDR3 has 15 amino acids. Trimming cost V 5 bases and J 3 bases; bases outside gene matches: 8. Germline CDR1 reads SEHNR; CDR2 reads FQNEAQ (reference sequence). The CDR3 is CASSLLAELTDTQYF. CDR3 DNA: TGTGCCAGCAGCCTCCTAGCGGAGCTGACAGATACGCAGTATTTT.

The rearrangement joins TRBV3-1 (or the pseudogene TRBV3-2) to TRBJ1-2; TRBD1 agrees at 7 bases. The CDR3 covers 16 residues. Germline assignment: CDR1 LGHDT and CDR2 YNNKEL (reference sequence). V shed 0 bases, J shed 4 bases, and the junction held 8 bases outside the gene matches. The CDR3 here is CASSQDPRGLPYGYTF. DNA of the CDR3: TGTGCCAGCAGCCAAGACCCCAGGGGGTTACCCTATGGCTACACCTTC.

This chain uses TRBV7-6 with TRBJ2-7; 8 bases align to TRBD1. The CDR3 spans 20 residues. Germline V gives CDR1 SGHVS, CDR2 FNYEAQ. V gave up 6 bases and J gave up 1 base; unmatched junction bases: 23. The CDR3: CASRLIVESQGGQGSYEQYV. In DNA form, the CDR3 reads TGTGCCAGCAGGCTTATAGTGGAATCACAGGGAGGACAGGGTTCCTACGAGCAGTACGTC.

CDR3 nucleotide sequence: TGTGCCAGCAGCTTGAGTCACAGCTTATATGGCTACACCTTC. Amino acids: CASSLSHSLYGYTF. The chain joins TRBV5-4 to TRBJ1-2; unclear D gene. Trimming took 1 base from V and 5 from J, leaving 12 bases between them. The germline V gene encodes CDR1 SGHNT and CDR2 YYREEE (reference sequence). This CDR3 has 14 amino acids.

The chain links TRBV6-1 to TRBJ1-2; D is possibly TRBD1 (5 bases). From germline, CDR1 is MNHNS and CDR2 SASEGT. CDR3 length: 14 amino acids. The ends were cut back, 1 base at V and 6 bases at J, with 12 bases in the middle. This chain's CDR3 is CASSEGRGKDGYTF. For the CDR3, the DNA is TGTGCCAGCAGTGAAGGACGGGGGAAGGATGGCTACACCTTC.

The chain combines TRBV4-2 with TRBJ2-1; D perhaps matches TRBD1 (6 bases). This CDR3 is built from 16 residues. Trimming shortened V by 3 bases and J by 5 bases, and 17 bases separated the two germline ends. In germline, CDR1 is LGHNA, CDR2 YNFKEQ. This CDR3 is CASSQASGTGNNEQFF. The CDR3 nucleotides read TGTGCCAGCAGCCAGGCGTCGGGTACAGGGAACAATGAGCAGTTCTTC.

This chain uses TRBV9 with TRBJ1-1; D possibly corresponds to TRBD1 (5 bases). The CDR3 is 15 amino acids. Germline V gene sequence: CDR1 SGDLS, CDR2 YYNGEE. V gave up 4 bases and J gave up 4 bases, with 17 bases separating them. CDR3 loop: CASSLGGISGTEAFF. As DNA, the CDR3 is TGTGCCAGCAGCCTGGGGGGTATCAGCGGCACTGAAGCTTTCTTT.

The CDR3 nucleotides read TGTGCCAGCAGCTTACACAGGGCTGGGGACACTGAAGCTTTCTTT. Its translation is CASSLHRAGDTEAFF. The rearrangement joins TRBV7-3 to TRBJ1-1; the D gene is possibly TRBD1 (6 bases). Trimming shortened V by 2 bases and J by 3 bases, and 13 bases separated the two germline ends. Germline CDR1 SGHTA, CDR2 FQGTGA. The CDR3 contains 15 residues.

CDR3 amino acids: CASSLVVRKNTEAFF. DNA of the CDR3: TGTGCCAGCAGCTTAGTGGTCAGAAAGAACACTGAAGCTTTCTTT. The V gene is TRBV7-8, the J gene TRBJ1-1; D not resolved. From germline, CDR1 is SGHVS and CDR2 FQNEAQ. This CDR3 has 15 amino acids. V was shortened by 1 base and J by 1 base, with 10 bases between the two germline ends.

This chain links TRBV5-4 with TRBJ2-3; 12 positions match TRBD2. Germline V gene lookup returns CDR1 SGHNT and CDR2 YYREEE (reference sequence). Trimming took 4 bases from V and 4 from J; bases not matched to a gene: 13. This CDR3 spans 18 amino acids. CDR3 DNA sequence: TGTGCCAGCAGCAGGGAGGCTAGCGGGGGGGCATTCGCAGATACGCAGTATTTT. This sequence encodes CASSREASGGAFADTQYF.

The chain links TRBV9 to TRBJ1-2; TRBD1 aligns across 7 bases. Germline CDR1 SGDLS, CDR2 YYNGEE. Losses at the gene ends were 3 bases for V and 2 bases for J; bases not matched to a gene: 4. This CDR3 has 14 amino acids. CDR3 in DNA: TGTGCCAGCAGCGGCCAACAGGGGAACTATGGCTACACCTTC. Protein sequence: CASSGQQGNYGYTF.

The V and J genes are TRBV7-8 and TRBJ1-2, with a weak D call TRBD1 (6 bases). The CDR3 length is 15 residues. CDR1 and CDR2 (germline): SGHVS, FQNEAQ. V was cut by 3 bases and J by 2 bases, with 13 bases left in between. CDR3 amino acids: CASSFLRTGNYGYTF. Here the CDR3 DNA reads TGTGCCAGCAGCTTCCTTCGTACAGGGAACTATGGCTACACCTTC.

The chain carries TRBV4-1 and TRBJ1-4; 8 nucleotides align to TRBD1. The J segment lost 3 bases and the V segment lost 1 base, leaving 7 bases of the junction unmatched. Per germline, CDR1 MGHRA and CDR2 YSYEKL. CDR3 size: 17 residues. CDR3 nucleotide sequence: TGCGCCAGCAGCCAAGTCACAGGGGGAGAGGCTAATGAAAAACTGTTTTTT. As protein: CASSQVTGGEANEKLFF.